These T cell receptor beta chains were read from a single sample in a study of glioma-infiltrating T cells. TCRdb fed the multiplex PCR reads into MiXCR, producing one record per CDR3 protein. Of 35,000 to 45,000 distinct CDR3 sequences listed, about 20% were seen once; the top ten hold less than 7%. Specimen: glioma tissue, nonneoplastic brain tissue, or PBMCs (not recorded which). These receptor sequences come from a human donor with low-grade glioma or glioblastoma, undergoing nonglioma brain surgery, or in good health (not recorded which). The CDR3 runs from the conserved cysteine through the conserved F or W. D genes are given only for firm matches. Expanded clones get a size class; other rows say once, few or many, or leave the size out.

CDR3,DNA,J,D,size,V
CASSLHRTRAGNTIYF,TGTGCCAGCAGCCTCCACCGGACAAGGGCTGGAAACACCATATATTTT,TRBJ1-3,.,few,TRBV11-2
CSADAGDSYNEQFF,TGCAGTGCTGACGCTGGCGATTCTTACAATGAGCAGTTCTTC,TRBJ2-1,.,many,TRBV20-1
CASSQWGTENTEAFF,TGCGCCAGCAGCCAATGGGGAACAGAGAACACTGAAGCTTTCTTT,TRBJ1-1,.,many,TRBV4-1
CATSDLGSSRGYTF,TGTGCCACCAGTGATTTGGGGTCCTCGAGAGGCTACACCTTC,TRBJ1-2,.,many,TRBV24-1
CASSQAEPSRDETQYF,TGTGCCAGCAGCCAAGCAGAACCTAGCAGGGATGAGACCCAGTACTTC,TRBJ2-5,.,.,TRBV4-2
CASGMTSGGPQNTQYF,TGTGCCAGCGGCATGACTAGCGGGGGACCCCAGAATACGCAGTATTTT,TRBJ2-3,TRBD2,medium-sized,TRBV6-1
CASSPFGGDNSPLHF,TGTGCCAGCAGCCCTTTCGGGGGAGACAATTCACCCCTCCACTTT,TRBJ1-6,.,many,TRBV7-3
CASSSTGTGDGYTF,TGTGCCAGCAGTTCCACCGGGACAGGGGATGGCTACACCTTC,TRBJ1-2,TRBD1,few,TRBV12-3/TRBV12-4
CASSHSFGTDTQYF,TGCGCCAGCAGCCATAGTTTCGGCACAGATACGCAGTATTTT,TRBJ2-3,.,.,TRBV4-1
CASSFGQPQHF,TGTGCCAGCAGTTTTGGACAGCCCCAGCATTTT,TRBJ1-5,.,many,TRBV12-3/TRBV12-4
CASSSGTGKMEKVYGYTF,TGTGCCAGCAGCTCCGGGACAGGGAAAATGGAAAAAGTCTATGGCTACACCTTC,TRBJ1-2,TRBD1,many,TRBV28
CASSLFDPASGDIQYF,TGTGCCAGCAGTTTATTTGACCCGGCCTCGGGGGACATTCAGTACTTC,TRBJ2-4,.,once,TRBV27
CSATRPREETQYF,TGCAGCGCCACCAGGCCCCGAGAGGAGACCCAGTACTTC,TRBJ2-5,.,.,TRBV29-1
CASSQVPRTADTQYF,TGCGCCAGCAGCCAAGTACCTCGGACAGCAGATACGCAGTATTTT,TRBJ2-3,.,many,TRBV4-1